These T cell receptor beta chains were read from a single sample in a study of blood T cell repertoires in COVID-19. The table came from immunoSEQ multiplex PCR; TCRdb's copy has only in-frame clones and leaves some out. The sample includes 90,000 to 120,000 clones, roughly 89% of them seen just once. Sequencing was performed on peripheral blood. The receptors originated from a human donor in a cohort sampled during active COVID-19. CDR3s include the opening cysteine and the closing phenylalanine or tryptophan.

>16|TRBV5-4
CASSRTGDGLNTEAFF
>14|TRBV7-9
CASSRRLGTDTQYF
>14|TRBV7-7
CASSLELLNNEQFF
>13|TRBV5-8
CASSRDLTGELFF
>15|TRBV6-5
CASSWRRGWGQPQHF
>16|TRBV18
CASSYDRVVGWAEAFF
>15|TRBV11-2
CASSFWDRVNTEAFF
>17|TRBV6-2/TRBV6-3
CASSRLRLAGVRWELFF
>18|TRBV15
CATSRDGQGLLSGNTIYF
>15|TRBV4-1
CASSRAGGSSYEQYF